The text below deals with one T cell receptor beta chain. The antigen is not known. This entry belongs to a study of immune cell composition in non-small cell lung cancer. In the study overall: Tumours were mainly lung adenocarcinoma or squamous cell carcinoma.

Germline CDR1 and CDR2: LGHNA and YNFKEQ. Trimming at V came to 0 bases and at J to 7 bases, leaving 8 bases not matched to a gene. This CDR3 contains 15 residues. The repertoire was sequenced with immunoSEQ multiplex PCR; TCRdb's copy has only in-frame clones and lacks some. The sample contains thousands of clones, roughly 80% of which appear only once. Study outcomes and limitations: Approximately 79% of squamous and approximately 31% of adenocarcinoma cases had tumour-associated clones >0.5%.

Sequencing was done on a sample of lung tumor tissue. The chain uses TRBV4-2 and TRBJ1-2; 7 bases agree with TRBD1. The TCR originated in a human donor with non-small cell lung cancer. The CDR3 loop is CASSQDVQGLGGYTF. The DNA for the CDR3 is TGTGCCAGCAGCCAAGACGTACAGGGGCTCGGTGGCTACACCTTC.